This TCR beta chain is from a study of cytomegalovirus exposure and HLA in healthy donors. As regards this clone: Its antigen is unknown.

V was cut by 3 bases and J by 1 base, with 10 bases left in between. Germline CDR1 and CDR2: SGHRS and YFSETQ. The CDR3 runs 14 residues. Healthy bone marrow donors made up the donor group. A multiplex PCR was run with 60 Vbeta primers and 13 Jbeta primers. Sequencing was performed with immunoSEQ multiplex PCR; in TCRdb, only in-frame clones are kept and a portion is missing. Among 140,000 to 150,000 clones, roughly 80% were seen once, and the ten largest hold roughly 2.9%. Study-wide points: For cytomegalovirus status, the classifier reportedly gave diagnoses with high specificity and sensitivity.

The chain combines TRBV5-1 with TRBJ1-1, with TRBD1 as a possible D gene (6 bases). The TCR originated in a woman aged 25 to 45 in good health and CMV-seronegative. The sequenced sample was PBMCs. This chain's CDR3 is CASSSDSGNTEAFF. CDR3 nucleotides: TGCGCCAGCAGCTCGGACAGCGGGAACACTGAAGCTTTCTTT.